This TCR beta chain was identified in a study of Ad26.COV2.S vaccination and SARS-CoV-2 variants. Sequenced by immunoSEQ multiplex PCR; TCRdb stores in-frame clones only, minus some. The sample records approximately 250,000 clones, approximately 90% being singletons. For this clone: The junction departs from germline at one end; a sequencing error may be responsible.

Treatment denoted: some 19 received Ad26.COV2.S at low or high dose, single or two shots; about 5 received placebo; per-sample allocation not given. Samples analyzed were those drawn on day 63 after the first vaccine or placebo injection. This receptor was taken from a person aged 18-65 years who received the Ad26.COV2.S COVID-19 vaccine or a placebo. Material: peripheral blood, obtained in a trial of Ad26.COV2.S vaccine versus placebo.

CDR3 residues: CASREASRSGELFF. As DNA, the CDR3 is TGTGCCAGCAGGGAAGCCTCGCGGAGCGGGGAGCTGTTTTTT. The chain links TRBV2 to TRBJ2-2; no definite D call. The CDR3 totals 14 residues. Germline V gene sequence: CDR1 SNHLY, CDR2 FYNNEI.